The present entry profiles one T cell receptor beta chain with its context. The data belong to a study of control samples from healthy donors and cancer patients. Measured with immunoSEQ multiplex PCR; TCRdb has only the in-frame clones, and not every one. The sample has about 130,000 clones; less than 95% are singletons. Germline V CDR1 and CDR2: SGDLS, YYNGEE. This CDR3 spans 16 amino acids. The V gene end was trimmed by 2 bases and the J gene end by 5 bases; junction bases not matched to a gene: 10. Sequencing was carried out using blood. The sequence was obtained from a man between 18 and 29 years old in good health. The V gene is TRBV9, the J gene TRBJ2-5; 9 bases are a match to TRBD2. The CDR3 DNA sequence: TGTGCCAGCAGCGTGACGGCGGGGGGGTTTTGGGAGACCCAGTACTTC. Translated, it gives CASSVTAGGFWETQYF.